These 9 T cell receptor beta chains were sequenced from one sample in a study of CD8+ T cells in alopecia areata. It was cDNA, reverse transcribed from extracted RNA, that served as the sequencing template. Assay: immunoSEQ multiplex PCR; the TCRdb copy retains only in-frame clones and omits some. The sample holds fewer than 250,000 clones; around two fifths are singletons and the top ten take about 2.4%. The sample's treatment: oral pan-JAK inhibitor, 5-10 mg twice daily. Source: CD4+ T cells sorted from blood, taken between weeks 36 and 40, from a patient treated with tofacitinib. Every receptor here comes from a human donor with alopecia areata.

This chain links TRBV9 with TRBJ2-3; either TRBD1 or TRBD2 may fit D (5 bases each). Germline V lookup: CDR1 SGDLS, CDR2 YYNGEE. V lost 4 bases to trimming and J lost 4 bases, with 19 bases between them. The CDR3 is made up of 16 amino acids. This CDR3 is CASSIFPGPGADTQYF. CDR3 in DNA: TGTGCCAGCAGCATTTTCCCGGGACCCGGGGCAGATACGCAGTATTTT.

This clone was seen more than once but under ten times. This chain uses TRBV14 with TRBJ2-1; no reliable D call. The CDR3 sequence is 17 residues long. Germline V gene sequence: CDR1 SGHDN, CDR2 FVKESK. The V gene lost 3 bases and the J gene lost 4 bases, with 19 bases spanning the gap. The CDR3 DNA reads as TGTGCCAGCAGCCAGGGCCGAAGTCGAACACTTTACAATGAGCAGTTCTTC. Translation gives CASSQGRSRTLYNEQFF.

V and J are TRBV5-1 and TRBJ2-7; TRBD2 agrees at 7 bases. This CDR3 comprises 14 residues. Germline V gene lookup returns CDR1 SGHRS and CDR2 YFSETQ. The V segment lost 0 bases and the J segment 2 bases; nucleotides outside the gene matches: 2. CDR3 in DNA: TGCGCCAGCAGCTTGGGACTAGCACCCTACGAGCAGTACTTC. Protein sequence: CASSLGLAPYEQYF.

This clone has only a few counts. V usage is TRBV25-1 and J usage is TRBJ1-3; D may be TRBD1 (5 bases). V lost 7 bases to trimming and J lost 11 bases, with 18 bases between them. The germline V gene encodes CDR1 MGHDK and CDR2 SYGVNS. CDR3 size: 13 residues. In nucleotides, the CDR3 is TGTGCCAGCACTCGGGGACCTTCGAGCCCCATATATTTT. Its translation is CASTRGPSSPIYF.

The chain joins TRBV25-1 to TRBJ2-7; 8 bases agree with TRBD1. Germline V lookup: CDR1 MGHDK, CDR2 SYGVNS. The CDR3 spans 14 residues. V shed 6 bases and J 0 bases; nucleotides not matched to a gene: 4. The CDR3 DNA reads TGTGCCAGCAGCGGACAGGGAGGCTCCTACGAGCAGTACTTC. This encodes CASSGQGGSYEQYF.

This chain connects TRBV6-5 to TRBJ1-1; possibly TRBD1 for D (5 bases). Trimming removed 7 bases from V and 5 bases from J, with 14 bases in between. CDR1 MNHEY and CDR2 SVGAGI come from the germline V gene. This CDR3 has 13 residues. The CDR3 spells CASTGSGRTEAFF. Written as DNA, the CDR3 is TGTGCCAGCACAGGGTCGGGGCGAACTGAAGCTTTCTTT.

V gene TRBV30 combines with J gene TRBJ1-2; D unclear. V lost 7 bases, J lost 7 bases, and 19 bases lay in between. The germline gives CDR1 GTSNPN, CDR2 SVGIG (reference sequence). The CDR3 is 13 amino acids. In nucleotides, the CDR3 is TGTGCCTATAACCCCCGCTTTGACTCTGGCTACACCTTC. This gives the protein CAYNPRFDSGYTF.

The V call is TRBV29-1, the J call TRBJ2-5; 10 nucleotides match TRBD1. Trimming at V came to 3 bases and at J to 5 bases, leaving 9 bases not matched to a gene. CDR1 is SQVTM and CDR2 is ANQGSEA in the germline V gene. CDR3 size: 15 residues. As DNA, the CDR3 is TGCAGCGTTGATATCGGGACAGGGGTAACGGAGACCCAGTACTTC. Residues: CSVDIGTGVTETQYF.

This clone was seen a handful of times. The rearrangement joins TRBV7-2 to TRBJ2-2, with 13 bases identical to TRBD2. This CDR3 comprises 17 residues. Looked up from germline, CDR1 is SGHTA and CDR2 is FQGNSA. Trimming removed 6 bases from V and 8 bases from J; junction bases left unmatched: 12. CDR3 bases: TGTGCCAGCAGGCCCCCTGGGACTAGCGGGAAAGGTGGGGAGCTGTTTTTT. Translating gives CASRPPGTSGKGGELFF. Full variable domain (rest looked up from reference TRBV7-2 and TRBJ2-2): GAGVSQSPSNKVTEKGKDVELRCDPISGHTALYWYRQSLGQGLEFLIYFQGNSAPDKSGLPSDRFSAERTGGSVSTLTIQRTQQEDSAVYLCASRPPGTSGKGGELFFGEGSRLTVL.